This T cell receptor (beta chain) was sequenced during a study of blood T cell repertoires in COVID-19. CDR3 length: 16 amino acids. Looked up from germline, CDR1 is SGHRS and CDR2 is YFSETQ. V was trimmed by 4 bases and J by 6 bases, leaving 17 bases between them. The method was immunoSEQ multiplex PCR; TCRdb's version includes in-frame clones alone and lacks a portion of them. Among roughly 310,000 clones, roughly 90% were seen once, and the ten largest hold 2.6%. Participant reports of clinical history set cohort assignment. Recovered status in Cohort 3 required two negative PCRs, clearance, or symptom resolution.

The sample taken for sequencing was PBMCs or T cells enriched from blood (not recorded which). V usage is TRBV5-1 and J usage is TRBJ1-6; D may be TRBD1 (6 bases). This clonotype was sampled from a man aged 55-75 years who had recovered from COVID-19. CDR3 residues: CASSAGDRLLNSPLHF. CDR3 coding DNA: TGCGCCAGCAGCGCCGGTGACAGGTTGCTTAATTCACCCCTCCACTTT.